This T cell receptor (beta chain) was recovered during a study of T cell clones after liver transplantation. Study background: Samples came from ITN030ST, which attempted immunosuppression withdrawal within 2 years of liver transplantation. Samples came pre-transplant, pre-randomization before withdrawal, and post-randomization after withdrawal ended.

The study, taken as a whole, reports: Donor-reactive sequences fell more than third party-reactive ones, suggesting partial deletion.

The CDR3 extends over 13 amino acids. V was trimmed by 2 bases and J by 2 bases, leaving 7 bases between them. Per the germline V gene, CDR1 is MDHEN and CDR2 is SYDVKM. Assay: immunoSEQ multiplex PCR; the TCRdb copy retains only in-frame clones and omits some. The sample comprises 50,000 to 70,000 clones, roughly 70% of which are singletons, and over 2.5% rests with the top ten. This clone came up a few times. Its target is unknown. The TCR was taken from a human patient who received a liver transplant. Some T cells may have come from the graft donor. V is TRBV28 and J is TRBJ2-7, with D unresolved. The source was CD4+ T cells from blood, collected at the approximately 16-month timepoint. CDR3 loop: CASSLRSPYEQYF. CDR3 DNA: TGTGCCAGCAGTTTACGGAGCCCCTACGAGCAGTACTTC.